One sample yielded the 29 T cell receptor beta chains listed below, sequenced in a study of blood T cells in healthy people across ages. Together with a sample-barcoded 5' primer, a J-beta primer mix was included in a second PCR lasting about 6 to 11 cycles. MiXCR was run by TCRdb on the 5' RACE reads, yielding one entry per CDR3 protein. This sample carries more than 800,000 distinct CDR3 sequences, around 45% of them seen once, and the ten largest clones take approximately 17%. Sequencing was done on a sample of blood. The source is a woman in her fifties or sixties in good health.

The chain joins TRBV7-2 to TRBJ2-1, with D maybe TRBD2 (5 bases). Trimming removed 5 bases at V and 7 bases at J, with 9 bases between. The CDR3 is made up of 12 amino acids. Germline V lookup: CDR1 SGHTA, CDR2 FQGNSA. The CDR3 bases are TGTGCCAGCAGCGAGGGTTGGAATGAGCAGTTCTTC. Its protein is CASSEGWNEQFF.

This clonotype came up a few times. The V and J genes are TRBV20-1 and TRBJ1-4, with TRBD1 as a possible D gene (5 bases). CDR1 is DFQATT, CDR2 SNEGSKA, per germline (reference sequence). The germline V and J ends were trimmed by 3 bases and 7 bases, with 15 bases remaining between them. The CDR3 extends over 14 amino acids. The CDR3 loop reads CSARGPSGAEKLFF. CDR3 bases: TGCAGTGCTAGGGGGCCGTCGGGCGCTGAAAAACTGTTTTTT.

This clonotype was counted a single time. The rearrangement uses TRBV4-2 and TRBJ2-4, with 15 bases aligning to TRBD2. Judging by the DNA end, TRBJ2-7 fits better; the J call may be wrong. CDR3 length: 18 amino acids. The germline V gene has CDR1 LGHNA and CDR2 YNFKEQ. In nucleotides, the CDR3 is TGTGCCAGCAACCTGGTCGGGACTAGCGGGAGGCTCAACTACGAGCAGTACTTC. Translating gives CASNLVGTSGRLNYEQYF.

Only a few counts were recorded for this clonotype. This chain uses TRBV5-1 with TRBJ1-2; D is perhaps TRBD1 (6 bases). CDR1 and CDR2 (germline): SGHRS, YFSETQ. The CDR3 loop spans 14 amino acids. V shed 3 bases and J shed 4 bases, with 13 bases lying between them. The CDR3 protein is CASSSDRPPYGYTF. The CDR3 DNA reads TGCGCCAGCAGCTCCGACAGGCCGCCCTATGGCTACACCTTC.

Worth noting for this clonotype: A much larger clone is a single base away; this may be a read error. V is TRBV29-1 and J is TRBJ2-5; D unclear. The V gene lost 8 bases and the J gene lost 2 bases, with 15 bases spanning the gap. This CDR3 spans 13 amino acids. CDR1 is SQVTM, CDR2 ANQGSEA, per germline. CDR3 bases: TGCAGCCTTTTCGACATGGGTCAAGAGACCCAGTACTTC. It encodes CSLFDMGQETQYF. Looking up the rest from reference TRBV29-1 and TRBJ2-5 gives the full variable domain: SAVISQKPSRDICQRGTSLTIQCQVDSQVTMMFWYRQQPGQSLTLIATANQGSEATYESGFVIDKFPISRPNLTFSTLTVSNMSPEDSSIYLCSLFDMGQETQYFGPGTRLLVL.

This clonotype was seen repeatedly, ten times or more. The chain couples TRBV9 to TRBJ2-7; the D gene is possibly TRBD2 (6 bases). Germline lookup yields CDR1 SGDLS and CDR2 YYNGEE. The CDR3 consists of 15 residues. V shed 2 bases and J shed 7 bases, with 19 bases lying between them. DNA for the CDR3: TGTGCCAGCAGCGTGGGGACTTCTAGTCATCGGGAGCAGTACTTC. Its translation: CASSVGTSSHREQYF.

The rearrangement joins TRBV6-2 or TRBV6-3 to TRBJ2-3, with TRBD1 as a possible D gene (6 bases). Germline CDR1 is MNHEY and CDR2 is SVGEGT. The ends were cut back, 7 bases at V and 3 bases at J, with 20 bases in the middle. This CDR3 is built from 16 residues. The CDR3 region has the DNA TGTGCCAGCACCCCAGGGGCCCTAGCACCGACAGATACGCAGTATTTT. Protein product: CASTPGALAPTDTQYF.

As regards this clonotype: At one of its ends the junction is not consistent with the germline gene, which may arise from a read error. The chain joins TRBV10-2 to TRBJ2-3; 15 bases agree with TRBD2. Germline CDR1 WSHSY, CDR2 SAAADI. The CDR3 runs 20 residues. The CDR3 sequence is CASSVSNAGLAGGGTDAQYF. CDR3 DNA: TGCGCCAGCAGCGTTAGTAACGCGGGACTAGCGGGAGGCGGCACAGATGCGCAGTATTTT.

This chain connects TRBV2 to TRBJ1-4; no clear D. Germline V gene sequence: CDR1 SNHLY, CDR2 FYNNEI. With 2 bases removed from V and 4 bases from J, the gap between germline ends came to 11 bases. This CDR3 spans 15 amino acids. The CDR3 bases are TGTGCCAGCAGTGAATTAAGTCGGTTTAATGAAAAACTGTTTTTT. Its translation: CASSELSRFNEKLFF.

This clonotype was counted between two and nine times. This chain uses TRBV5-5 with TRBJ2-7, with D unresolved. Trimming took 1 base from V and 4 from J, leaving 9 bases between them. CDR1 and CDR2 (germline): SGHKS, YYEKEE (reference sequence). The CDR3 has 13 residues. This CDR3 reads CASSLSVLYEQYF. The CDR3 DNA follows: TGTGCCAGCAGCTTGTCTGTTTTGTACGAGCAGTACTTC.

The chain couples TRBV20-1 to TRBJ2-1; D is possibly TRBD2 (7 bases). Germline V gene lookup returns CDR1 DFQATT and CDR2 SNEGSKA (reference sequence). Trimming removed 0 bases at V and 6 bases at J, with 18 bases between. CDR3 length equals 16 residues. The CDR3 protein is CSARDSGRGPGNEQFF. CDR3 bases: TGCAGTGCTAGAGATAGCGGGCGGGGGCCGGGCAATGAGCAGTTCTTC.

This chain connects TRBV20-1 to TRBJ1-6, with TRBD1 matching 11 bases. In germline, CDR1 is DFQATT, CDR2 SNEGSKA (reference sequence). Trimming at V came to 0 bases and at J to 10 bases, leaving 14 bases not matched to a gene. CDR3 length equals 18 residues. The CDR3 protein is CSARDLRGDRGKTSPLHF. The DNA for the CDR3 is TGCAGTGCTAGAGATCTTCGCGGGGACAGGGGGAAAACGTCACCCCTCCACTTT.

V gene TRBV12-3 or TRBV12-4 combines with J gene TRBJ2-1; 12 nucleotides match TRBD2. This CDR3 comprises 16 residues. Trimming removed 5 bases from V and 12 bases from J; junction bases left unmatched: 14. As DNA, the CDR3 is TGTGCCAGCAGTCCCGGACGGACTAGCGGGAACCCAGGGCAGTTCTTC. It is translated as CASSPGRTSGNPGQFF.

The genes are TRBV20-1 and TRBJ2-7; TRBD2 agrees at 9 bases. The CDR3 has 14 residues. The germline gives CDR1 DFQATT, CDR2 SNEGSKA (reference sequence). After removal of 6 bases from V and 2 bases from J, the junction contained 8 bases not matched to a gene. The CDR3 DNA reads TGCAGTGCGACTAGCGGAGTGGGCCCCTACGAGCAGTACTTC. The encoded protein is CSATSGVGPYEQYF.

This clonotype was counted a few times. The chain links TRBV20-1 to TRBJ2-1, with D perhaps matching TRBD1 (5 bases). The CDR3 is 14 amino acids. The germline V gene encodes CDR1 DFQATT and CDR2 SNEGSKA (reference sequence). V lost 3 bases and J lost 7, with 16 bases in between. DNA for the CDR3: TGCAGTGCTAGTCACAGGTCGTCAGGAAATGAGCAGTTCTTC. Amino acid sequence: CSASHRSSGNEQFF.

The V call is TRBV7-2, the J call TRBJ2-7; 10 bases are shared with TRBD2. The V gene's germline CDR1 is SGHTA and CDR2 FQGNSA. With 4 bases clipped from V and 6 bases from J, the junction kept 9 bases outside the gene matches. The length of the CDR3 is 15 residues. CDR3 residues: CASSSLGTSEIEQYF. The CDR3 DNA is TGTGCCAGCAGCTCCCTCGGGACTAGCGAAATCGAGCAGTACTTC.

V usage is TRBV20-1 and J usage is TRBJ2-5; D possibly uses TRBD1 or TRBD2 (6 bases each). Between the trimmed V and J ends, which lost 3 bases and 11 bases, there was a span of 19 bases. This CDR3 comprises 13 residues. Germline-derived CDR1 and CDR2 are DFQATT and SNEGSKA (reference sequence). CDR3 coding DNA: TGCAGTGCTAGGGCAGACGGAAGGGGGGTGCAGTACTTC. It codes for CSARADGRGVQYF.

The V gene is TRBV10-3, the J gene TRBJ2-5, with 9 bases aligning to TRBD1. Trimming took 2 bases from V and 11 from J; bases not matched to a gene: 15. Germline CDR1 reads ENHRY; CDR2 reads SYGVKD. The CDR3 has 16 residues. This chain's CDR3 is CAISEGWTGAYNEQYF. The CDR3, as DNA: TGTGCCATCAGTGAGGGGTGGACAGGGGCCTACAATGAGCAGTACTTC.

This clonotype was counted between two and nine times. A much larger clone differs from this one at a single base, so this may be a read error. This chain uses TRBV7-8 with TRBJ2-5, with D maybe TRBD1 (6 bases). The CDR3 runs 12 residues. Germline values: CDR1 SGHVS, CDR2 FQNEAQ. Trimming shortened V by 5 bases and J by 11 bases, and 15 bases separated the two germline ends. In DNA, the CDR3 is TGTGCCAGCAGCCAAGGACAGAGTGAGCAGTACTTC. It encodes CASSQGQSEQYF.

The chain combines TRBV28 with TRBJ1-5, with 7 bases that match TRBD1. The CDR3 extends over 17 amino acids. Germline CDR1 and CDR2: MDHEN and SYDVKM. The V gene end was trimmed by 6 bases and the J gene end by 3 bases; junction bases not matched to a gene: 14. CDR3 amino acids: CASSPWGRDRINQPQHF. The CDR3 DNA sequence: TGTGCCAGCAGCCCTTGGGGCCGGGACAGAATCAATCAGCCCCAGCATTTT.

In its sample, this clonotype was seen a few times. V gene TRBV27 combines with J gene TRBJ2-7, with 7 nucleotides matching TRBD1. Trimming removed 5 bases from V and 0 bases from J; junction bases left unmatched: 4. The CDR3 spans 14 residues. Germline assignment: CDR1 MNHEY and CDR2 SMNVEV (reference sequence). The CDR3 DNA is TGTGCCAGCAGTGTCGGGACAGACTCCTACGAGCAGTACTTC. Translated, it gives CASSVGTDSYEQYF.

This clonotype was seen a handful of times. This chain links TRBV4-2 with TRBJ2-3, with a tentative D call TRBD2 (7 bases). The CDR3 contains 18 residues. Germline assignment: CDR1 LGHNA and CDR2 YNFKEQ. Trimming left V 4 bases short and J 1 base short, with 21 bases between. The CDR3 DNA sequence: TGTGCCAGCAGCCTTAAAAGGGGGAGGGGGTCTGGCACAGATACGCAGTATTTT. Amino acid sequence: CASSLKRGRGSGTDTQYF.

The J gene is TRBJ2-7, the V gene TRBV5-8; D not certain. The germline V gene encodes CDR1 SGHTS and CDR2 YDEGEE. This CDR3 is built from 17 residues. V was shortened by 0 bases and J by 7 bases, with 23 bases between the two germline ends. CDR3 DNA: TGTGCCAGCAGCTTGGGGAACAGAGCACTACCCTACAATGAGCAGTACTTC. Protein product: CASSLGNRALPYNEQYF.

A word on this clonotype: Germline and junction disagree at one end, which may indicate a read error. The chain carries TRBV30 and TRBJ2-3; D perhaps matches TRBD2 (5 bases). Germline V gives CDR1 GTSNPN, CDR2 SVGIG (reference sequence). This CDR3 has 13 residues. As DNA, the CDR3 is TGTGCCTGGGGGCGCTCTAGCACAGATATGCAGTATTTT. Its translation: CAWGRSSTDMQYF.

Comment on this clonotype: A much larger clone lies one base from this, so it may be a read error. The chain carries TRBV11-2 and TRBJ2-5; 11 positions match TRBD2. The tail of the sequence fits TRBJ2-7 better, so the J call may be wrong. Germline V gives CDR1 SGHAT, CDR2 FQNNGV. The CDR3 has 15 amino acids. The CDR3 loop is CASSLEGTSGYEQYF. CDR3 bases: TGTGCCAGCAGCTTAGAAGGGACTAGCGGCTACGAGCAGTACTTC.

This sequence joins TRBV11-2 and TRBJ2-3, with D uncertain. Trimming took 5 bases from V and 1 from J, leaving 13 bases between them. The CDR3 is made up of 15 amino acids. CDR1 is SGHAT and CDR2 is FQNNGV in the germline V gene. CDR3 DNA sequence: TGTGCCAGCAGCCGCGCCGGATACGGCACAGATACGCAGTATTTT. Translation gives CASSRAGYGTDTQYF.

CDR3 loop: CASRPLSYEQYF. The CDR3 coding sequence is TGTGCCAGCAGGCCTCTCTCCTACGAGCAGTACTTC. The chain is built from TRBV7-9 and TRBJ2-7; D remains ambiguous. The ends were cut back, 6 bases at V and 0 bases at J, with 6 bases in the middle. Per germline, CDR1 SEHNR and CDR2 FQNEAQ (reference sequence). The CDR3 sequence is 12 residues long.

The table lists this clonotype with a few counts. The chain uses TRBV20-1 and TRBJ2-5; the match to TRBD2 covers 7 bases. J gave up 11 bases and V 2 bases, and 8 bases lay outside the gene matches. The CDR3 is made up of 12 amino acids. Germline CDR1 is DFQATT and CDR2 is SNEGSKA (reference sequence). This CDR3 is CSARHLADEQYF. DNA for the CDR3: TGCAGTGCTAGACACCTAGCGGATGAGCAGTACTTC.

This clonotype was picked up a small number of times. The genes are TRBV5-1 and TRBJ2-1; 12 nucleotides match TRBD2. Losses at the gene ends were 4 bases for V and 2 bases for J; bases not matched to a gene: 4. The germline V gene encodes CDR1 SGHRS and CDR2 YFSETQ. The CDR3 totals 16 residues. In DNA form, the CDR3 reads TGCGCCAGCAGCGGGGGACTAGCGGGTCCCTACAATGAGCAGTTCTTC. This sequence encodes CASSGGLAGPYNEQFF. The whole variable domain, remainder taken from reference TRBV5-1 and TRBJ2-1, is KAGVTQTPRYLIKTRGQQVTLSCSPISGHRSVSWYQQTPGQGLQFLFEYFSETQRNKGNFPGRFSGRQFSNSRSEMNVSTLELGDSALYLCASSGGLAGPYNEQFFGPGTRLTVL.